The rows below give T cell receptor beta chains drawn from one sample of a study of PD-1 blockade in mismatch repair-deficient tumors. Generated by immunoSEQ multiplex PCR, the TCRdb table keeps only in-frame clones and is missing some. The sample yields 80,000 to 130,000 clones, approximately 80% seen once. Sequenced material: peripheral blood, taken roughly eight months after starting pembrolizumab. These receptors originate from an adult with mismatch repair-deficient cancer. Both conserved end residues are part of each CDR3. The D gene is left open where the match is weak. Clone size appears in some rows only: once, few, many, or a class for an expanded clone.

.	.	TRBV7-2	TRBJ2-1	TGTGCCAGCAGCTTTTTCGGCCGGACCCGCCTTGGGAATGAGCAGTTCTTC	CASSFFGRTRLGNEQFF
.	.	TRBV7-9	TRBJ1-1	TGTGCCAGCAGCTTCCAGCGAGGCGGGACCCCGAACACTGAAGCTTTCTTT	CASSFQRGGTPNTEAFF
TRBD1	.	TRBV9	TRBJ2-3	TGTGCCAGCAGCGCCGGACAGGGCCCGGATACGCAGTATTTT	CASSAGQGPDTQYF
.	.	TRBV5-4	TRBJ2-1	TGTGCCAGCAGCTCCTCAGTCGCGGGCTCCTACAATGAGCAGTTCTTC	CASSSSVAGSYNEQFF
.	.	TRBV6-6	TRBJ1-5	TGTGCCAGCAGTTACACCCAAACACTCCCGCCCCAGCATTTT	CASSYTQTLPPQHF
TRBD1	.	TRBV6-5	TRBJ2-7	TGTGCCAGCAGTTACACAGGGGGCGTCTACGAGCAGTACTTC	CASSYTGGVYEQYF
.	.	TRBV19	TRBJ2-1	TGTGCCAGTATTGGGCTCCAGCAGTTCTTC	CASIGLQQFF
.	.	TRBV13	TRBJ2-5	TGTGCCAGCAGCTTAGTCGGTAGGCTGGAGACCCAGTACTTC	CASSLVGRLETQYF
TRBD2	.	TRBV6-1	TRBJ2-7	TGTGCCAGCAGTGAACTCGCAGGCGAAAGGACTAGCAGTTACGAGCAGTACTTC	CASSELAGERTSSYEQYF
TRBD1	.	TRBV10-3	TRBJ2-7	TGTGCCATCAGTGAGCGGGAACGGGACAGGCGGTACGAGCAGTACTTC	CAISERERDRRYEQYF
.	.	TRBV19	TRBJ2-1	TGTGCCAGTAGTATAGGGGGGAGTGAGCAGTTCTTC	CASSIGGSEQFF
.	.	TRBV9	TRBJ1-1	TGTGCCAGCAGTACTACAGGGTGGACTGAAGCTTTCTTT	CASSTTGWTEAFF
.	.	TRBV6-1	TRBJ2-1	TGTGCCAGCAGTCCCCCCGGGGCCTCGAATGAGCAGTTCTTC	CASSPPGASNEQFF
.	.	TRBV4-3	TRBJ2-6	TGCGCCAGCAGCCAAGTCGAATCCGGTTTTGGGGCCAACGTCCTGACTTTC	CASSQVESGFGANVLTF
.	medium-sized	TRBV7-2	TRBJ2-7	TGTGCCAGCAGCTTATCTTCCGAAGGGACTGGAAGCTCCTACGAGCAGTACTTC	CASSLSSEGTGSSYEQYF
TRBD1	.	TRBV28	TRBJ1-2	TGTGCCAGCAGTACCGCAGACAGGGTATCTGGCTACACCTTC	CASSTADRVSGYTF
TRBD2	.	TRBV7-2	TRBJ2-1	TGTGCCAGCAGCTCACTAGCGGGGTTTACTGAGCAGTTCTTC	CASSSLAGFTEQFF
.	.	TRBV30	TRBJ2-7	TGTGCCTGGAGTGGGGGACGGGACTACGAGCAGTACTTC	CAWSGGRDYEQYF
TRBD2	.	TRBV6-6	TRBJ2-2	TGTGCCAGCACCCCCCTAGCGGGAGACACCGGGGAGCTGTTTTTT	CASTPLAGDTGELFF
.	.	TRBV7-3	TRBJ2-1	TGTGCCAGCAGCTTAACCCCGGGCAATGAGCAGTTCTTC	CASSLTPGNEQFF
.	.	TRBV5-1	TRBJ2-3	TGCGCCAGCAGCTTGGGATCGGGGGGCACAGATACGCAGTATTTT	CASSLGSGGTDTQYF
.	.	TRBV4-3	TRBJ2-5	TGCGCCAGCAGCCAAGGGAGGGGGCGTGGTGGTGTGGAGGAGACCCAGTACTTC	CASSQGRGRGGVEETQYF
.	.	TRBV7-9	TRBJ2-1	TGTGCCAGCAGCTTAGTCAGGGCCCTTGGGGTGCATGAGCAGTTCTTC	CASSLVRALGVHEQFF
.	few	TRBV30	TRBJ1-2	TGTGCCTGGAGTCCCGGGACGATCTGGTACACCTTC	CAWSPGTIWYTF
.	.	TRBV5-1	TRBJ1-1	TGCGCCAGCAGCTTGGAGGGGTTTAGGAACACTGAAGCTTTCTTT	CASSLEGFRNTEAFF
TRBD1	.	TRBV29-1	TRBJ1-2	TGCAGCGCCGCCATAACAGGGGACAGTGGCTACACCTTC	CSAAITGDSGYTF
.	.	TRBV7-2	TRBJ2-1	TGTGCCAGCACCAAGAGGGGGGTTGGGGCAATCTACAATGAGCAGTTCTTC	CASTKRGVGAIYNEQFF
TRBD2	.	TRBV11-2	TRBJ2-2	TGTGCCAGCAGCTTATCTCGACTAGCGGGAGGGCGCACCGGGGAGCTGTTTTTT	CASSLSRLAGGRTGELFF
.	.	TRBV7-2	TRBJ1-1	TGTGCCAGCAGCTTATTGGCATCCGGGGGCTCCTCTGAAGCTTTCTTT	CASSLLASGGSSEAFF
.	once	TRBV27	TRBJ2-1	TGTGCCAGCAGTTTAGCAGGCTCTTTGGCCTACAATGAGCAGTTCTTC	CASSLAGSLAYNEQFF
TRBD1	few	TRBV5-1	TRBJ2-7	TGCGCCAGCGCGACAGGGGCAGCCTACGAGCAGTACTTC	CASATGAAYEQYF
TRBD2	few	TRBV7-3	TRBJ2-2	TGTGCCAGCAGTCCGTCCTGGGAGGGGAACACCGGGGAGCTGTTTTTT	CASSPSWEGNTGELFF
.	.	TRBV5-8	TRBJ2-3	TGTGCCAGCAGCTTGTTACCGGGGGAAGCAACAGATACGCAGTATTTT	CASSLLPGEATDTQYF
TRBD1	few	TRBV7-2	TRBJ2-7	TGTGCCAGCAGCAGACAGGGGGAAGCCTACGAGCAGTACTTC	CASSRQGEAYEQYF
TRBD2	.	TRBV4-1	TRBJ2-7	TGCGCCAGCAGCCAATCAGCGGGAGCCTACGAGCAGTACTTC	CASSQSAGAYEQYF
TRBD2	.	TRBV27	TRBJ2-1	TGTGCCAGCAGGACCTGGACTAGCGGGAGATACAATGAGCAGTTCTTC	CASRTWTSGRYNEQFF
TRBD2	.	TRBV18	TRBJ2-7	TGTGCCAGCTCACCACCCCTAGCGGGAGCCGAGCAGTACTTC	CASSPPLAGAEQYF
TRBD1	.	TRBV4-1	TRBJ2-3	TGCGCCAGCAGCCCAAAGGACAGGACCTCCACAGATACGCAGTATTTT	CASSPKDRTSTDTQYF
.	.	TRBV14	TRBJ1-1	TGTGCCAGCAGCCCCTCCGGGACCCTCTCTGAAGCTTTCTTT	CASSPSGTLSEAFF
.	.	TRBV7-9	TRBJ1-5	TGTGCCAGCAGCACCAACACTCAGCCCCAGCATTTT	CASSTNTQPQHF
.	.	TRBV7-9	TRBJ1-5	TGTGCCAGCAGCTTAGAAGGGCAACAGCCCCAGCATTTT	CASSLEGQQPQHF
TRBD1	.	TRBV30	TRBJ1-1	TGTGCCTGGAGTCTCCCAGGGGGGCCTGAAGCTTTCTTT	CAWSLPGGPEAFF
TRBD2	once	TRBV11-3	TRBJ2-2	TGTGCCAGCAGCTTAACGTACCTAGCGGAACATAACACCGGGGAGCTGTTTTTT	CASSLTYLAEHNTGELFF
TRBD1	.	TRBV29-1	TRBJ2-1	TGCAGCGTAATACAAACAGGGGGCAATGAGCAGTTCTTC	CSVIQTGGNEQFF
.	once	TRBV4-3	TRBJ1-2	TGCGCCAGCAGCCAAGTCGTAGGGCATGGCTACACCTTC	CASSQVVGHGYTF
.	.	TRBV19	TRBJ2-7	TGTGCCAGTAGTATCAGTGGTCAGGACGAGCAGTACTTC	CASSISGQDEQYF
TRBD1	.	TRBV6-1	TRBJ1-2	TGTGCCAGCAGTGCGGGGCAGGGGGATAACTATGGCTACACCTTC	CASSAGQGDNYGYTF
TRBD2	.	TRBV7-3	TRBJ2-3	TGTGCCAGCAGCTTGACTAGCGGGAAATTAGATACGCAGTATTTT	CASSLTSGKLDTQYF
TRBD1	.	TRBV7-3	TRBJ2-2	TGTGCCAGCAGCTTACGGGACAGAAGTATCCTGGGCGGGGAGCTGTTTTTT	CASSLRDRSILGGELFF
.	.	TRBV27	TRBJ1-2	TGTGCCAGCAGTCTAAGGGGCCCGAACTATGGCTACACCTTC	CASSLRGPNYGYTF
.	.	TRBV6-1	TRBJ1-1	TGTGCCAGCAAAGGAGGTTACACTGAAGCTTTCTTT	CASKGGYTEAFF
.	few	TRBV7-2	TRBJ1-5	TGTGCCAGCAGCTTAGCGCTGTATCAGCCCCAGCATTTT	CASSLALYQPQHF
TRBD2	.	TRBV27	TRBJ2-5	TGTGCCAGCAGTTTAGGGCTAGCGGGAGGAGAGACCCAGTACTTC	CASSLGLAGGETQYF
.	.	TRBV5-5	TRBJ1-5	TGTGCCAGCAGCTTGGAAGGCGGCCCCCAGCATTTT	CASSLEGGPQHF
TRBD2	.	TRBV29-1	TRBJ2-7	TGCAGCGTTGAATCCCAGCGGGAGGGCACCTACGAGCAGTACTTC	CSVESQREGTYEQYF
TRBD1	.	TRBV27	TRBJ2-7	TGTGCCAGCGGGACAGGGCCCCCCTTTGAGCAGTACTTC	CASGTGPPFEQYF